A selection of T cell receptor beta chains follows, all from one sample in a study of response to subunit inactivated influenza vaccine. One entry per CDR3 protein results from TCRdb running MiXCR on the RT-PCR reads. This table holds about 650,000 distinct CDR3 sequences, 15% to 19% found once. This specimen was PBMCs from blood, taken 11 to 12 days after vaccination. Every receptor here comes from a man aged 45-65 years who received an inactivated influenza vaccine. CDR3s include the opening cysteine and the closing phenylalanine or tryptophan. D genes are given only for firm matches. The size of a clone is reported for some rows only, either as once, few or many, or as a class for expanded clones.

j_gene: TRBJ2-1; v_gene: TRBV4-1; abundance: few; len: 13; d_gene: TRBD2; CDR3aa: CASSQTSLNEQFF; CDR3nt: TGCGCCAGCAGCCAGACTAGCTTAAATGAGCAGTTCTTC
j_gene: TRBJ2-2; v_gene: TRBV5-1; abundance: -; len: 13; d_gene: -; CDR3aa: CASSGAHPGELFF; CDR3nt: TGCGCCAGCAGCGGCGCCCACCCCGGGGAGCTGTTTTTT
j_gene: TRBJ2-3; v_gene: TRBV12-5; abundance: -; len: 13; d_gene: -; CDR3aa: CASGLNPPDTQYF; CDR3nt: TGTGCTAGTGGTTTGAATCCCCCAGATACGCAGTATTTT
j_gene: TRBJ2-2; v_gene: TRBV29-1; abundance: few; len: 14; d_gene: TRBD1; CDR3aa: CSVVAGGHTGELFF; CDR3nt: TGCAGCGTTGTTGCAGGGGGCCATACCGGGGAGCTGTTTTTT
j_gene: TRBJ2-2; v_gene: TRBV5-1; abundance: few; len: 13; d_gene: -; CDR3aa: CASKHYNTGELFF; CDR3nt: TGCGCCAGCAAGCATTATAACACCGGGGAGCTGTTTTTT
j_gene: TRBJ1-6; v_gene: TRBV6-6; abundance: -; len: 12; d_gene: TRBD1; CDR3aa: CASSTGASPLHF; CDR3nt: TGTGCCAGCAGTACAGGGGCTTCACCCCTCCACTTT
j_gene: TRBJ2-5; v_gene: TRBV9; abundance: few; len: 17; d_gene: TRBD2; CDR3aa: CASSVGFSGGLQETQYF; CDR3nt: TGTGCCAGCAGCGTAGGGTTTAGCGGGGGCCTCCAAGAGACCCAGTACTTC
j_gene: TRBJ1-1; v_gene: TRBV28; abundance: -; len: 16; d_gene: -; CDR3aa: CASSPSGFGYFTEAFF; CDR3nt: TGTGCCAGCAGCCCGTCAGGGTTCGGGTATTTCACTGAAGCTTTCTTT
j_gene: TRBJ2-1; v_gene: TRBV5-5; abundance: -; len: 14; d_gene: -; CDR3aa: CASSPSASYNEQFF; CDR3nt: TGTGCCAGCAGCCCGTCCGCGTCCTACAATGAGCAGTTCTTC
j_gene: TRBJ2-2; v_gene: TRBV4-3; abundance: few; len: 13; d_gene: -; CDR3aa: CASSQVESGELFF; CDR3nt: TGCGCCAGCAGCCAAGTGGAATCCGGGGAGCTGTTTTTT
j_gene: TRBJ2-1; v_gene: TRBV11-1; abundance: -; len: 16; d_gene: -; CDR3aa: CASSPVRGPSLHEQFF; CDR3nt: TGTGCCAGCAGCCCAGTGCGGGGCCCCTCTCTCCATGAGCAGTTCTTC
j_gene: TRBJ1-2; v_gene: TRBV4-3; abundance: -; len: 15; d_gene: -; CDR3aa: CASSQAQGRGYGYTF; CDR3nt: TGCGCCAGCAGCCAAGCCCAGGGGAGGGGCTATGGCTACACCTTC
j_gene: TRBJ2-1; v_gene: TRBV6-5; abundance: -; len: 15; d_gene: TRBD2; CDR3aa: CASSYGAGVGNEQFF; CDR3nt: TGTGCCAGCAGTTATGGGGCGGGAGTCGGTAATGAGCAGTTCTTC
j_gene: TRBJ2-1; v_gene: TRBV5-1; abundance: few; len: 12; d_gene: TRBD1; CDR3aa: CASSVTGYEQFF; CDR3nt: TGCGCCAGCAGCGTGACAGGGTATGAGCAGTTCTTC
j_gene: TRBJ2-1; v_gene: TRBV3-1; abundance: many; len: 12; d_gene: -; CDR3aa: CASSPLGAEQFF; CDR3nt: TGTGCCAGCAGCCCACTTGGCGCTGAGCAGTTCTTC
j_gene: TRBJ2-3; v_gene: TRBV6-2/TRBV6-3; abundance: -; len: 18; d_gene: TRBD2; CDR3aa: CASSYRLGGKSSTDTQYF; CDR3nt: TGTGCCAGCAGTTACAGGCTGGGGGGGAAGTCTAGCACAGATACGCAGTATTTT
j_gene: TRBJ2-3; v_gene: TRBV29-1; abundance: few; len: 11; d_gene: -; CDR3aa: CSQIKGGTQYF; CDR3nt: TGCAGTCAAATCAAAGGAGGTACGCAGTATTTT
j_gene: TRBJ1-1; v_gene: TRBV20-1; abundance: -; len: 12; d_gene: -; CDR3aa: CSARREVLKLFF; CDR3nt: TGCAGTGCTAGACGAGAGGTCTTGAAGCTTTTCTTT
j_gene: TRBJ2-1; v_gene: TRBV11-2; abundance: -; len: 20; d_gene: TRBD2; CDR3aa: CASSLDRVGTSGFSYNEQFF; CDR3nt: TGTGCCAGCAGCTTGGACAGGGTGGGGACTAGCGGCTTCTCCTACAATGAGCAGTTCTTC
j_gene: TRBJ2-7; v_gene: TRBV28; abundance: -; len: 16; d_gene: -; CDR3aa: CASSFQGPLLGYEQYF; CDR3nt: TGTGCCAGCAGTTTTCAGGGGCCATTATTGGGCTACGAGCAGTACTTC
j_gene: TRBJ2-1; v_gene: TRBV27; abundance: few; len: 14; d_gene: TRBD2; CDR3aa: CASVSLAGDNEQFF; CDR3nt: TGTGCCAGCGTCTCCCTAGCGGGAGACAATGAGCAGTTCTTC
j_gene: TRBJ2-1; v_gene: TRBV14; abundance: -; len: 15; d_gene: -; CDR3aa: CASSGRLSSYNEQFF; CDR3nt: TGTGCCAGCAGCGGGCGACTGAGCTCCTACAATGAGCAGTTCTTC
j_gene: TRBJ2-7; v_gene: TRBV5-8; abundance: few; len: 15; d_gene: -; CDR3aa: CASSLEVLVKQEQYF; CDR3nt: TGTGCCAGCAGCTTGGAAGTACTCGTAAAACAAGAGCAGTACTTC
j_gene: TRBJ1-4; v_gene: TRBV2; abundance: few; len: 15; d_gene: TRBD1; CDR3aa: CASRVRDSGSEKLFF; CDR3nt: TGTGCCAGCAGGGTAAGGGACAGCGGTAGCGAAAAACTGTTTTTT
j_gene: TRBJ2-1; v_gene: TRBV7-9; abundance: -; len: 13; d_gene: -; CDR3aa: CASSSTGTGEQFF; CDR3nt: TGTGCCAGCAGCTCCACAGGTACCGGTGAGCAGTTCTTC
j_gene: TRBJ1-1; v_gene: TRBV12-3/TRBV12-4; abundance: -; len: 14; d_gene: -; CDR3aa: CASSPVGQNTEAFF; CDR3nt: TGTGCCAGCAGTCCGGTTGGACAGAATACTGAAGCTTTCTTT
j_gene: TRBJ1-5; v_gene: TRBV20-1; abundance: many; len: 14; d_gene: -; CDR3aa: CSARQAYSNQPQHF; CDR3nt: TGCAGTGCTCGACAGGCTTATAGCAATCAGCCCCAGCATTTT
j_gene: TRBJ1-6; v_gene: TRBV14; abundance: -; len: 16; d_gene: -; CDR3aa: CASSQDTGSANSPLHF; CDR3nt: TGTGCCAGCAGCCAAGACACCGGAAGCGCTAATTCACCCCTCCACTTT